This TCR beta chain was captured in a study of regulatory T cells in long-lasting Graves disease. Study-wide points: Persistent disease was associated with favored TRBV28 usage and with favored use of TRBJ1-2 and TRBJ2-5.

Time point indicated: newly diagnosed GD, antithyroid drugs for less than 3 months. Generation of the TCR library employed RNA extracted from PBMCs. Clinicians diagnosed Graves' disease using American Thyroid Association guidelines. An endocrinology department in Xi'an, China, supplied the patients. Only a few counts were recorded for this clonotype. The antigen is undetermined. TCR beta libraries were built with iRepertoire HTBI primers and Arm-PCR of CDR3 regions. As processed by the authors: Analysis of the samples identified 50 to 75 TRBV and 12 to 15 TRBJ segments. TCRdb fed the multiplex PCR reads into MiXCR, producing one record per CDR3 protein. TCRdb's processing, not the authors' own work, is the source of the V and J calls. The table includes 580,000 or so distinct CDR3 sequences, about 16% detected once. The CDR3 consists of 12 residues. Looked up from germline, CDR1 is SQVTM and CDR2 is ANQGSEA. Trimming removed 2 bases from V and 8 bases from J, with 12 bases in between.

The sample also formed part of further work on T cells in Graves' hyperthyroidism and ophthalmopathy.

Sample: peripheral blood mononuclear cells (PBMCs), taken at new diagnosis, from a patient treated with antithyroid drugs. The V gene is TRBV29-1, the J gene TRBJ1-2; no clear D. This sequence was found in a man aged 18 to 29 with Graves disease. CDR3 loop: CSVETAGRGYTF. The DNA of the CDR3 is TGCAGCGTTGAAACAGCCGGCAGGGGCTACACCTTC.